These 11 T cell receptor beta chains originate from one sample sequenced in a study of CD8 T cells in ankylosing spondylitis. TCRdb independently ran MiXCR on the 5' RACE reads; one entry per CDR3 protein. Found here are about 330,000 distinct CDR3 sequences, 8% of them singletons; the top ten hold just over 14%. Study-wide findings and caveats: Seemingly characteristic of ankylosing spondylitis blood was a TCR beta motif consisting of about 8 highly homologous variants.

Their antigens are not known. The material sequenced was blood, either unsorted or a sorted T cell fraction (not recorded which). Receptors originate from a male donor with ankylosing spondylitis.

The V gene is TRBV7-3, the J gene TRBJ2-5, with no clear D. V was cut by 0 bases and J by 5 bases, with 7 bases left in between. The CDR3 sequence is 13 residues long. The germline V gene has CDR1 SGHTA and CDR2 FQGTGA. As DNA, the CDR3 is TGTGCCAGCAGCTTAACATGGGCTGAGACCCAGTACTTC. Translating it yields CASSLTWAETQYF.

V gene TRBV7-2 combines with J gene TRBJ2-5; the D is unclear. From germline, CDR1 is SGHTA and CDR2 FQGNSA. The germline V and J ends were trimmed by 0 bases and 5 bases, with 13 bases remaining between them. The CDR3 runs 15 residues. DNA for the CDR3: TGTGCCAGCAGCTTAGCGGCACGTGCGTGGGAGACCCAGTACTTC. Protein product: CASSLAARAWETQYF.

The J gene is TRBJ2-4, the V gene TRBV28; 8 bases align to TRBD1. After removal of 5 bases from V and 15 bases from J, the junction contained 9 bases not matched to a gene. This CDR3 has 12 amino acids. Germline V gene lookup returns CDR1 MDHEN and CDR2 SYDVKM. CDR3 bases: TGTGCCAGCAGTCGCCCGGACAGGGTGGGGTACTTC. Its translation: CASSRPDRVGYF.

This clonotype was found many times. The CDR3 nucleotides are TGTGCCAGCAGCGTAGTGGCGGACCTTTCCGGCTACACCTTC. Translating it yields CASSVVADLSGYTF. The V gene is TRBV9, the J gene TRBJ1-2; D is unresolved. V was trimmed by 0 bases and J by 8 bases, leaving 14 bases between them. The CDR3 consists of 14 residues. The germline V gene has CDR1 SGDLS and CDR2 YYNGEE.

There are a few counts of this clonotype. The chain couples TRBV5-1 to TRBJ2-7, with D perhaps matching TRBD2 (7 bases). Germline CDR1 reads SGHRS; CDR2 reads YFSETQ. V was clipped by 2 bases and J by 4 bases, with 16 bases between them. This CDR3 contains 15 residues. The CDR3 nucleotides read TGCGCCAGCAGCTTTTACAGCCGGGGGGCTTACGAGCAGTACTTC. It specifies CASSFYSRGAYEQYF.

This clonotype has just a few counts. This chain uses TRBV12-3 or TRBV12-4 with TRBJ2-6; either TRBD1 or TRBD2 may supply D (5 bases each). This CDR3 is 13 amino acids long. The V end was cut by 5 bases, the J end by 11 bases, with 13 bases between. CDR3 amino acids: CASSRRDLDVLTF. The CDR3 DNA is TGTGCCAGCAGTCGCCGGGACCTCGACGTCCTGACTTTC.

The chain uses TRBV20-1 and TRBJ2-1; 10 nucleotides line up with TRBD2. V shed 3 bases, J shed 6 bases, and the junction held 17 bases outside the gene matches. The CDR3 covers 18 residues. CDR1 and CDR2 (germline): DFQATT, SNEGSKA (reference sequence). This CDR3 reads CSARKLAGLNPFLNEQFF. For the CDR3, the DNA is TGCAGTGCTAGGAAACTAGCGGGACTAAATCCTTTCCTCAATGAGCAGTTCTTC.

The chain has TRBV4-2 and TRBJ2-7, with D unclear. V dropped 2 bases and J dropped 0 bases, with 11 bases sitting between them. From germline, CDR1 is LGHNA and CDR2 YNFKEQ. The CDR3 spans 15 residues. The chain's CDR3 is CASSQKGSSSYEQYF. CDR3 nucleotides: TGTGCCAGCAGCCAAAAAGGTTCGAGCTCCTACGAGCAGTACTTC.

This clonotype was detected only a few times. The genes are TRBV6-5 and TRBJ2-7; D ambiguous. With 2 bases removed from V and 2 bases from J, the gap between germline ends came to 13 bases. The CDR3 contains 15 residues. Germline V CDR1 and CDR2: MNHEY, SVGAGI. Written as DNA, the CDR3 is TGTGCCAGCAGTTACCCCCCCGGCGGAACCTACGAGCAGTACTTC. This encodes CASSYPPGGTYEQYF.

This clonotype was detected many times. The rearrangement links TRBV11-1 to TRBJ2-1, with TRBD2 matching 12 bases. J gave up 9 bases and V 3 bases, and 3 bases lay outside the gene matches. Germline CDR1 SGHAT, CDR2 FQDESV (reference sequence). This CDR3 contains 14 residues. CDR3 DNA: TGTGCCAGCAGCTTGCCGGGACTAGCGGGTGAGCAGTTCTTC. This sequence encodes CASSLPGLAGEQFF.

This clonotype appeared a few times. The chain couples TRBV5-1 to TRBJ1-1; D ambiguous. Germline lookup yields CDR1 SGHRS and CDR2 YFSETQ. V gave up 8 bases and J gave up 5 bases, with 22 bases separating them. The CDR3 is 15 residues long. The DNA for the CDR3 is TGCGCCAGTCGATTGGCCGGGCGGGGTGGTACTGAAGCTTTCTTT. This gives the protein CASRLAGRGGTEAFF.